These 21 T cell receptor beta chains share one sample of origin, sequenced in a study of cytomegalovirus exposure and HLA in healthy donors. Primers included in the PCR were 60 Vbeta and 13 Jbeta primers. The data were produced by immunoSEQ multiplex PCR, yet TCRdb's version contains in-frame clones alone and is incomplete. This sample has 150,000 to 200,000 clones, with more than 75% found just once. Sequences were obtained from PBMCs. These receptor sequences come from a woman in her thirties or forties in good health and CMV-seronegative.

This clone was counted a single time. V usage is TRBV5-1 and J usage is TRBJ2-6, with 7 bases identical to TRBD1. V lost 1 base and J lost 0; bases outside the gene matches: 7. CDR3 length: 18 residues. Germline CDR1 reads SGHRS; CDR2 reads YFSETQ. As DNA, the CDR3 is TGCGCCAGCAGCTTGACGGGACAGAAACGCTCTGGGGCCAACGTCCTGACTTTC. Amino acids: CASSLTGQKRSGANVLTF.

The chain recombines TRBV7-2 with TRBJ1-1; TRBD1 is a possible D gene (6 bases). V was cut by 5 bases and J by 5 bases, with 9 bases left in between. The CDR3 spans 12 residues. The germline V gene has CDR1 SGHTA and CDR2 FQGNSA. The CDR3 protein is CASSQGFTEAFF. The CDR3 nucleotides read TGTGCCAGCAGCCAGGGGTTTACTGAAGCTTTCTTT.

The V gene is TRBV7-3, the J gene TRBJ2-3; 8 positions agree with TRBD2. With V trimmed by 0 bases and J by 5 bases, 7 bases remained unmatched. This CDR3 spans 16 amino acids. CDR1 SGHTA and CDR2 FQGTGA come from the germline V gene. The CDR3 sequence: CASSLTSGGYLDTQYF. In DNA, the CDR3 is TGTGCCAGCAGCTTAACTTCGGGGGGGTACTTAGATACGCAGTATTTT.

The gene calls are TRBV7-6 and TRBJ2-7, with 7 bases aligning to TRBD1. The germline V gene encodes CDR1 SGHVS and CDR2 FNYEAQ. Losses at the gene ends were 1 base for V and 1 base for J; bases not matched to a gene: 4. This CDR3 region has 15 residues. The CDR3, as DNA: TGTGCCAGCAGCTTAGGGACAGGAAATTCCTACGAGCAGTACTTC. This codes for CASSLGTGNSYEQYF.

Of note for this clone: The junction and the germline gene differ at one end; a read error may be behind it. The chain carries TRBV5-7 and TRBJ2-4; D not resolved. TRBV5-7 is an open reading frame, and its role is uncertain. The CDR3 has 13 residues. The CDR3 here is CASSLVPRNSQYF. CDR3 bases: TGTGCCAGCAGCTTGGTCCCCAGAAACAGTCAGTACTTC.

This chain uses TRBV6-6 with TRBJ1-3; D not resolved. Germline V gene lookup returns CDR1 MNHNY and CDR2 SVGAGI (reference sequence). CDR3 length: 15 residues. The V end lost 8 bases, the J end lost 0 bases, and 14 bases lay between the germline ends. CDR3 DNA: TGTGCCAGCGGACGGGAAGAATTCTCTGGAAACACCATATATTTT. It codes for CASGREEFSGNTIYF.

Regarding this clone: Germline and junction disagree at one end, which may indicate a read error. This chain uses TRBV6-5 with TRBJ2-6, with D possibly being TRBD1 (5 bases). The length of the CDR3 is 14 residues. CDR1 is MNHEY, CDR2 SVGAGI, per germline. The CDR3, as DNA: TGTGCCAGCAGTTTGCTCTCTGGGGCCAACGGCCTGACTTTC. Translated: CASSLLSGANGLTF.

The chain has TRBV5-1 and TRBJ1-4; D may be TRBD1 (5 bases). Trimming took off 1 base at V and 0 bases at J, with 10 bases between the two ends. Germline CDR1 reads SGHRS; CDR2 reads YFSETQ. The CDR3 has 16 amino acids. The CDR3 DNA reads TGCGCCAGCAGCTTGACGACAGTTACAACTAATGAAAAACTGTTTTTT. This gives the protein CASSLTTVTTNEKLFF.

This chain links TRBV7-9 with TRBJ2-5; 11 bases are shared with TRBD2. The DNA end is more similar to TRBJ2-7, so the J call may be wrong. This CDR3 contains 14 residues. From germline, CDR1 is SEHNR and CDR2 FQNEAQ (reference sequence). The CDR3 sequence: CASSPTSGRVEQYF. DNA of the CDR3: TGTGCCAGCAGCCCCACTAGCGGGAGAGTCGAGCAGTACTTC.

The CDR3 reads CASSFDRFTDTQYF. CDR3 nucleotide sequence: TGTGCCAGCAGCTTCGACAGATTCACAGATACGCAGTATTTT. The V gene is TRBV7-3, the J gene TRBJ2-3, with a tentative D call TRBD1 (5 bases). This CDR3 has 14 residues. Germline CDR1 SGHTA, CDR2 FQGTGA. V shed 3 bases and J shed 2 bases, with 9 bases lying between them. The whole variable domain, remainder taken from reference TRBV7-3 and TRBJ2-3, is GAGVSQTPSNKVTEKGKYVELRCDPISGHTALYWYRQSLGQGPEFLIYFQGTGAADDSGLPNDRFFAVRPEGSVSTLKIQRTERGDSAVYLCASSFDRFTDTQYFGPGTRLTVL.

This clone was recorded only once. The genes are TRBV18 and TRBJ1-5; 11 nucleotides agree with TRBD1. Germline V gives CDR1 KGHSH, CDR2 LQKENI. V dropped 3 bases and J dropped 7; count of bases not matched to a gene: 8. The CDR3 sequence is 16 residues long. The CDR3 sequence: CASSPFGQGAEQPQHF. CDR3 in DNA: TGTGCCAGCTCACCCTTCGGACAGGGGGCCGAACAGCCCCAGCATTTT.

J is TRBJ1-2 and V is TRBV7-2; D ambiguous. V dropped 1 base and J dropped 4 bases, with 7 bases sitting between them. The germline V gene has CDR1 SGHTA and CDR2 FQGNSA. There are 13 residues in the CDR3. For the CDR3, the DNA is TGTGCCAGCAGCTTAGTTGGGAGCTATGGCTACACCTTC. It specifies CASSLVGSYGYTF.

V gene TRBV7-3 combines with J gene TRBJ2-5, with D perhaps TRBD1 (6 bases). V dropped 1 base and J dropped 3 bases, with 15 bases sitting between them. The CDR3 sequence is 16 residues long. CDR1 SGHTA and CDR2 FQGTGA come from the germline V gene. Here the CDR3 reads CASSLNPLGTKETQYF. Here the CDR3 DNA reads TGTGCCAGCAGCTTAAACCCCCTGGGGACAAAAGAGACCCAGTACTTC. The full variable domain, its missing parts supplied by reference TRBV7-3 and TRBJ2-5, is GAGVSQTPSNKVTEKGKYVELRCDPISGHTALYWYRQSLGQGPEFLIYFQGTGAADDSGLPNDRFFAVRPEGSVSTLKIQRTERGDSAVYLCASSLNPLGTKETQYFGPGTRLLVL.

The J gene is TRBJ2-7, the V gene TRBV27; a weak D match, TRBD2 (7 bases). This CDR3 region has 14 residues. Per the germline V gene, CDR1 is MNHEY and CDR2 is SMNVEV (reference sequence). V shed 6 bases and J shed 5 bases, with 17 bases lying between them. The CDR3 region is CASREGGGGHEQYF. The CDR3 DNA is TGTGCCAGCAGGGAGGGCGGGGGCGGCCACGAGCAGTACTTC.

The gene calls are TRBV27 and TRBJ2-2; D is unclear. CDR3 length: 16 residues. CDR1 is MNHEY and CDR2 is SMNVEV in the germline V gene (reference sequence). Trimming removed 2 bases from V and 0 bases from J, with 10 bases in between. The CDR3 spells CASSLRAASNTGELFF. The CDR3 DNA sequence: TGTGCCAGCAGTTTACGTGCGGCATCGAACACCGGGGAGCTGTTTTTT.

The chain carries TRBV19 and TRBJ2-7, with 7 positions matching TRBD1. Per germline, CDR1 LNHDA and CDR2 SQIVND (reference sequence). This CDR3 spans 15 amino acids. V lost 1 base and J lost 5; bases outside the gene matches: 8. CDR3 DNA: TGTGCCAGTAGTATAGGTGGGACAGATTTCGACGAGCAGTACTTC. Its translation: CASSIGGTDFDEQYF. Complete variable domain (other parts from reference TRBV19 and TRBJ2-7): DGGITQSPKYLFRKEGQNVTLSCEQNLNHDAMYWYRQDPGQGLRLIYYSQIVNDFQKGDIAEGYSVSREKKESFPLTVTSAQKNPTAFYLCASSIGGTDFDEQYFGPGTRLTVT.

This sequence joins TRBV11-1 and TRBJ2-7; tentatively, D is TRBD1 (5 bases). Trimming took off 3 bases at V and 1 base at J, with 7 bases between the two ends. CDR3 length equals 13 residues. CDR1 is SGHAT, CDR2 FQDESV, per germline (reference sequence). CDR3 nucleotides: TGTGCCAGCAGCTTTCCAGGGTCCTACGAGCAGTACTTC. Protein product: CASSFPGSYEQYF.

The rearrangement joins TRBV28 to TRBJ2-2; tentative D call: TRBD1 (5 bases). V was shortened by 6 bases and J by 1 base, with 15 bases between the two germline ends. This CDR3 is 16 amino acids long. In germline, CDR1 is MDHEN, CDR2 SYDVKM. The CDR3 DNA follows: TGTGCCAGCAGGACAACAGGAGTCAAGAACACCGGGGAGCTGTTTTTT. Its translation: CASRTTGVKNTGELFF.

J is TRBJ2-1 and V is TRBV9; 13 nucleotides align to TRBD2. Germline CDR1 SGDLS, CDR2 YYNGEE. The CDR3 loop spans 18 amino acids. Germline trimming cut 2 bases from V and 5 bases from J; bases unmatched to any gene: 10. The CDR3 sequence is CASSVVWTSGRDHNEQFF. The CDR3 DNA reads as TGTGCCAGCAGCGTGGTCTGGACTAGCGGGAGAGATCACAATGAGCAGTTCTTC.

This rearrangement joins TRBV7-9 to TRBJ2-7; 8 nucleotides match TRBD1. The CDR3 sequence is 17 residues long. J gave up 0 bases and V 1 base, and 8 bases lay outside the gene matches. Per germline, CDR1 SEHNR and CDR2 FQNEAQ (reference sequence). CDR3 nucleotides: TGTGCCAGCAGCTTAGGAGACCGGGACAGGAGCTCCTACGAGCAGTACTTC. This sequence encodes CASSLGDRDRSSYEQYF.

The chain combines TRBV7-2 with TRBJ2-5, with a weak D call TRBD2 (6 bases). TRBJ2-7 explains the end of the DNA better; the J call may be wrong. The CDR3 consists of 14 residues. Germline V gives CDR1 SGHTA, CDR2 FQGNSA. CDR3 protein: CASSLDAGNYEQYF. CDR3 in DNA: TGTGCCAGCAGCTTAGACGCGGGGAACTACGAGCAGTACTTC.